Each of the 22 T cell receptor beta chains below was sequenced from the same sample in a study of blood T cell repertoires in COVID-19. Profiling relied on immunoSEQ multiplex PCR, and the TCRdb table lists in-frame clones only, not all of them. The sample carries approximately 320,000 clones, over 80% recorded once. Sequencing used PBMCs or T cells enriched from blood (not recorded which). Receptor source: a woman aged 18-35 years who had recovered from COVID-19.

This chain uses TRBV7-2 with TRBJ1-2; D may be TRBD1 (5 bases). Germline CDR1 reads SGHTA; CDR2 reads FQGNSA. V lost 1 base and J 6 bases, leaving 9 bases between the germline ends. CDR3 length: 13 amino acids. The CDR3 coding sequence is TGTGCCAGCAGCTTAGGGACACACGATGGCTACACCTTC. Its translation is CASSLGTHDGYTF.

This sequence joins TRBV9 and TRBJ2-3; weak D call: TRBD1 (5 bases). V lost 4 bases, J lost 5 bases, and 20 bases lay in between. Germline V gene lookup returns CDR1 SGDLS and CDR2 YYNGEE. CDR3 length: 16 residues. CDR3 loop: CASSQRTRLRGDTQYF. The CDR3 coding sequence is TGTGCCAGCAGCCAGAGGACCCGACTTAGGGGAGATACGCAGTATTTT.

The CDR3 sequence: CSVVPGQGARSTEAFF. In nucleotides, the CDR3 is TGCAGCGTAGTACCGGGACAGGGGGCGCGGAGTACTGAAGCTTTCTTT. This rearrangement joins TRBV29-1 to TRBJ1-1; 12 bases align to TRBD1. Germline V gene lookup returns CDR1 SQVTM and CDR2 ANQGSEA. Trimming removed 6 bases from V and 5 bases from J; junction bases left unmatched: 13. This CDR3 comprises 16 residues.

This clone was counted once. V usage is TRBV6-7 and J usage is TRBJ2-3; 11 bases are shared with TRBD2. TRBV6-7 qualifies as an ORF whose function is uncertain. With 7 bases clipped from V and 3 bases from J, the junction kept 6 bases outside the gene matches. The CDR3 contains 15 residues. CDR3: CASNSLAGETDTQYF. CDR3 DNA sequence: TGTGCCAGCAACTCACTAGCGGGAGAAACAGATACGCAGTATTTT.

V is TRBV9 and J is TRBJ2-2, with D possibly being TRBD2 (6 bases). With 7 bases removed from V and 1 base from J, the gap between germline ends came to 11 bases. The CDR3 covers 14 residues. Germline V CDR1 and CDR2: SGDLS, YYNGEE. The CDR3 is CASRGRGNTGELFF. The CDR3 bases are TGTGCCAGCCGAGGGCGGGGGAACACCGGGGAGCTGTTTTTT.

The chain is built from TRBV6-5 and TRBJ2-5, with a weak D call TRBD2 (5 bases). V lost 7 bases to trimming and J lost 5 bases, with 17 bases between them. The CDR3 sequence is 14 residues long. The germline CDR1 and CDR2 sequences are MNHEY and SVGAGI. The CDR3 protein is CASTQDFGRETQYF. The DNA of the CDR3 is TGTGCCAGCACCCAGGACTTTGGACGGGAGACCCAGTACTTC.

The rearrangement joins TRBV6-6 to TRBJ1-1; no clear D gene. V shed 2 bases and J shed 5 bases, with 15 bases lying between them. The germline V gene has CDR1 MNHNY and CDR2 SVGAGI (reference sequence). The CDR3 has 15 amino acids. CDR3 bases: TGTGCCAGCAGTTACGACGTCCCGACGAGGACTGAAGCTTTCTTT. Translating it yields CASSYDVPTRTEAFF.

This chain joins TRBV6-5 and TRBJ1-1, with a tentative D call TRBD1 (6 bases). The CDR3 sequence is 13 residues long. Germline V gene lookup returns CDR1 MNHEY and CDR2 SVGAGI. The V and J ends lost 6 bases and 4 bases respectively, with 12 bases between them. The CDR3, as DNA: TGTGCCAGCAGACAAGGGGGTTCCACTGAAGCTTTCTTT. It encodes CASRQGGSTEAFF.

The V call is TRBV6-5, the J call TRBJ1-1, with D perhaps TRBD1 (6 bases). V lost 8 bases and J 7 bases, leaving 14 bases between the germline ends. Germline CDR1 and CDR2: MNHEY and SVGAGI. The CDR3 loop spans 12 amino acids. The CDR3 reads CASGYRVGEAFF. The CDR3 bases are TGTGCCAGCGGGTACAGGGTTGGTGAAGCTTTCTTT.

The V and J genes are TRBV7-2 and TRBJ1-2, with D unclear. Germline loops: CDR1 SGHTA, CDR2 FQGNSA. V was clipped by 1 base and J by 0 bases, with 6 bases between them. The CDR3 runs to 14 residues. The CDR3 loop reads CASSLDYTNYGYTF. CDR3 DNA sequence: TGTGCCAGCAGCTTAGATTACACTAACTATGGCTACACCTTC.

J is TRBJ1-1 and V is TRBV4-3; 8 bases agree with TRBD1. Trimming at V came to 1 base and at J to 11 bases, leaving 9 bases not matched to a gene. The CDR3 length is 14 residues. The germline V gene has CDR1 LGHNA and CDR2 YSLEER. CDR3 region: CASSQAAGQGYAFF. CDR3 in DNA: TGCGCCAGCAGCCAAGCCGCCGGACAGGGATATGCTTTCTTT.

On this clone itself: It is unclear where the CDR3 begins or ends on the DNA, so no DNA is shown, and the CDR3 is as TCRdb lists it. V usage is TRBV5-6 and J usage is TRBJ2-3; the D call of TRBD2 is as the table states it, not checked on the DNA. The CDR3 contains 14 residues when both ends are counted. Germline loops: CDR1 SGHDT, CDR2 YYEEEE. The chain's CDR3 is CASILGGSGDTQYF.

The chain joins TRBV7-9 to TRBJ1-5; TRBD1 matches at 12 bases. CDR1 and CDR2 from the germline V gene are SEHNR and FQNEAQ (reference sequence). CDR3 size: 19 residues. After removal of 3 bases from V and 0 bases from J, the junction contained 9 bases not matched to a gene. The chain's CDR3 is CASSLGTGGSLFSNQPQHF. As DNA, the CDR3 is TGTGCCAGCAGCTTGGGGACAGGGGGCTCCCTCTTTAGCAATCAGCCCCAGCATTTT.

This chain links TRBV7-9 with TRBJ2-1, with TRBD2 matching 11 bases. With 7 bases clipped from V and 9 bases from J, the junction kept 17 bases outside the gene matches. Germline values: CDR1 SEHNR, CDR2 FQNEAQ (reference sequence). This CDR3 has 17 amino acids. The DNA for the CDR3 is TGTGCCAGCACCGTAGGGTCTGGGGTAGCGGGAGGGGTTGAGCAGTTCTTC. Its translation: CASTVGSGVAGGVEQFF.

The CDR3 region is CASSQDHRSQPQHF. The CDR3 DNA reads TGTGCCAGCAGCCAAGATCACAGGAGCCAGCCCCAGCATTTT. This chain connects TRBV3-1 (or the pseudogene TRBV3-2) to TRBJ1-5; possibly TRBD1 for D (5 bases). The CDR3 loop spans 14 amino acids. Germline V CDR1 and CDR2: LGHDT, YNNKEL (reference sequence). Trimming cost V 0 bases and J 7 bases, with 10 bases left between them.

In regard to this clone: A much more abundant neighbour one base away suggests this may be a read error. In nucleotides, the CDR3 is TGTGCCAGCAGCTTAACCGGGACAGAGAACACTGAAGCTTTCTTT. Its protein product is CASSLTGTENTEAFF. This chain links TRBV11-2 with TRBJ1-1; 7 bases line up with TRBD1. The germline V gene encodes CDR1 SGHAT and CDR2 FQNNGV. The CDR3 loop spans 15 amino acids. V was pared by 2 bases and J by 1 base, with 4 bases of the junction left unmatched.

V usage is TRBV19 and J usage is TRBJ1-1, with 7 bases identical to TRBD1. CDR1 is LNHDA, CDR2 SQIVND, per germline (reference sequence). Germline trimming cut 9 bases from V and 4 bases from J; bases unmatched to any gene: 8. There are 13 residues in the CDR3. Here the CDR3 DNA reads TGTGCCAGCCGGAACCGGGACAGCACTGAAGCTTTCTTT. It encodes CASRNRDSTEAFF.

Remarks on this clone: Other DNA sequences of this sample code for an identical CDR3. The rearrangement uses TRBV27 and TRBJ2-2; 7 bases are shared with TRBD1. Trimming cost V 3 bases and J 0 bases; bases outside gene matches: 7. CDR1 is MNHEY, CDR2 SMNVEV, per germline (reference sequence). The CDR3 is 17 amino acids. The CDR3 loop reads CASSLFGQGANTGELFF. For the CDR3, the DNA is TGTGCCAGCAGTTTGTTCGGTCAGGGGGCGAACACCGGGGAGCTGTTTTTT.

V is TRBV28 and J is TRBJ1-5; no firm D call. The germline gives CDR1 MDHEN, CDR2 SYDVKM. Trimming took 10 bases from V and 6 from J, leaving 25 bases between them. CDR3 length equals 16 residues. DNA of the CDR3: TGTGCCACCTCGTACTCACCCCAGGCCGGAGGTCAGCCCCAGCATTTT. Translating gives CATSYSPQAGGQPQHF. Combining the CDR3 with reference TRBV28 and TRBJ1-5 gives the whole variable domain DVKVTQSSRYLVKRTGEKVFLECVQDMDHENMFWYRQDPGLGLRLIYFSYDVKMKEKGDIPEGYSVSREKKERFSLILESASTNQTSMYLCATSYSPQAGGQPQHFGDGTRLSIL.

The rearrangement joins TRBV30 to TRBJ2-3; 7 bases agree with TRBD1. The junction had 8 bases not matched to a gene; V was cut back by 4 bases and J by 1 base. CDR1 is GTSNPN and CDR2 is SVGIG in the germline V gene (reference sequence). The CDR3 extends over 15 amino acids. The chain's CDR3 is CAWNLQGDGTDTQYF. CDR3 bases: TGTGCCTGGAACCTCCAGGGGGACGGCACAGATACGCAGTATTTT.

This clone was seen more than once but under ten times. The gene calls are TRBV9 and TRBJ1-1; a possible D gene is TRBD1 (5 bases). V lost 3 bases to trimming and J lost 1 base, with 19 bases between them. This CDR3 comprises 17 residues. Per the germline V gene, CDR1 is SGDLS and CDR2 is YYNGEE. The CDR3 nucleotides read TGTGCCAGCAGCGAGGACCCGGGGGGGATTACGAACACTGAAGCTTTCTTT. Residues: CASSEDPGGITNTEAFF. The complete variable domain, with remaining parts taken from reference TRBV9 and TRBJ1-1, reads DSGVTQTPKHLITATGQRVTLRCSPRSGDLSVYWYQQSLDQGLQFLIQYYNGEERAKGNILERFSAQQFPDLHSELNLSSLELGDSALYFCASSEDPGGITNTEAFFGQGTRLTVV.

This clone showed up just once. The chain combines TRBV11-2 with TRBJ2-3; 12 bases match TRBD2. Per the germline V gene, CDR1 is SGHAT and CDR2 is FQNNGV. The CDR3 covers 18 residues. Unmatched junction bases numbered 7, after V lost 0 bases and J lost 3 bases. CDR3 loop: CASSLEETSGGGTDTQYF. Here the CDR3 DNA reads TGTGCCAGCAGCTTAGAGGAGACTAGCGGGGGAGGGACAGATACGCAGTATTTT.